This T cell receptor (beta chain) was documented in a study of monozygotic twins with inflammatory bowel disease. Study-wide points: Varying immunosuppressive regimens may have increased patient repertoire variability. Twins classed as concordant or discordant showed no difference in repertoire similarity, possibly from limited power.

The CDR3 is 15 amino acids. Germline lookup yields CDR1 SGHRS and CDR2 YFSETQ. As regards this clonotype: Its antigen is not identified.

TCRalpha and TCRbeta cDNA went through two nested PCRs of approximately 17 and 9 cycles. TCRdb reprocessed the 5' RACE reads and reports one entry per CDR3 protein, with no DNA. This sample lists about 450,000 distinct CDR3 sequences; its ten largest clones have 2% to 2.5%. Without any T cell sorting, total RNA was isolated from whole blood. This receptor was taken from a human donor with ulcerative colitis or Crohn's disease, or a healthy co-twin of an affected twin (not recorded which). The sample was blood. The chain employs TRBV5-1 and TRBJ1-1. This chain's CDR3 is CASSSGAGGYTEAFF.